The rows below give T cell receptor beta chains drawn from one sample of a study of blood T cell repertoires in COVID-19. Sequenced by immunoSEQ multiplex PCR; TCRdb stores in-frame clones only, minus some. The data contain some 100,000 clones, 70% to 80% of them singletons. Sequencing used peripheral blood. Every receptor here comes from a human donor in a cohort sampled during active COVID-19. Each CDR3 is given with its conserved first and last residue. A D gene is named only where the DNA matches it firmly. Clone size is given for some rows only: seen once, a few or many times, or a class if the clone is expanded.

abundance,v_gene,d_gene,j_gene,CDR3aa,CDR3nt
.,TRBV28,.,TRBJ2-3,CASSSPGLRGTDTQYF,TGTGCCAGCAGTTCCCCGGGCCTCCGAGGGACAGATACGCAGTATTTT
.,TRBV11-2,.,TRBJ1-1,CASSRGGGTEAFF,TGTGCCAGCAGCCGCGGGGGCGGGACTGAAGCTTTCTTT
.,TRBV9,.,TRBJ2-4,CASSVGLKNIQYF,TGTGCCAGCAGCGTAGGTCTCAAAAACATTCAGTACTTC
few,TRBV28,.,TRBJ1-1,CASSLTRRAFF,TGTGCCAGCAGCCTCACGCGGAGGGCTTTCTTT
.,TRBV5-1,.,TRBJ2-2,CASSLVSVNTGELFF,TGCGCCAGCAGCTTGGTCTCGGTTAACACCGGGGAGCTGTTTTTT
.,TRBV7-9,.,TRBJ1-2,CASSLGQWQPKLLGYTF,TGTGCCAGCAGCTTGGGCCAATGGCAGCCCAAGCTATTAGGCTACACCTTC
.,TRBV7-9,.,TRBJ2-1,CASSLSESPYNEQFF,TGTGCCAGCAGCTTATCGGAGTCCCCATACAATGAGCAGTTCTTC
.,TRBV7-2,TRBD2,TRBJ2-7,CASSLTGTSGTYEQYF,TGTGCCAGCAGTCTTACCGGGACTAGCGGTACCTACGAGCAGTACTTC
.,TRBV19,.,TRBJ1-2,CASRTVAGSYGYTF,TGTGCCAGTAGGACCGTGGCGGGGAGTTATGGCTACACCTTC
.,TRBV25-1,.,TRBJ1-5,CASSGGGRLDDQPQHF,TGTGCCAGCAGTGGGGGGGGCAGGCTCGACGATCAGCCCCAGCATTTT
.,TRBV6-5,.,TRBJ1-5,CASSLGGVSNQPQHF,TGTGCCAGCAGCTTAGGGGGGGTTAGCAATCAGCCCCAGCATTTT
.,TRBV19,.,TRBJ2-3,CASSQSTDTQYF,TGTGCCAGTAGTCAAAGCACAGATACGCAGTATTTT
.,TRBV19,.,TRBJ1-5,CASSRVFGGGQPQHF,TGTGCCAGTAGTCGTGTTTTCGGGGGTGGCCAGCCCCAGCATTTT
.,TRBV6-6,TRBD1,TRBJ1-2,CASSTQTGLNGYTF,TGTGCCAGCAGCACCCAGACAGGGTTAAATGGCTACACCTTC
.,TRBV2,.,TRBJ2-7,CASSGGTSYEQYF,TGTGCCAGCAGCGGCGGGACCTCCTACGAGCAGTACTTC
.,TRBV5-4,TRBD1,TRBJ2-7,CASSLGTGAYEQYF,TGTGCCAGCAGCTTGGGGACAGGGGCCTACGAGCAGTACTTC
.,TRBV19,TRBD1,TRBJ2-1,CASSLYRGDEQFF,TGTGCCAGTAGCCTCTACAGGGGAGATGAGCAGTTCTTC
.,TRBV28,TRBD1,TRBJ2-1,CASSPRTGFNNEQFF,TGTGCCAGCAGTCCCCGGACAGGGTTTAACAATGAGCAGTTCTTC
.,TRBV7-8,TRBD2,TRBJ2-3,CASSLARTSGGAGSTDTQYF,TGTGCCAGCAGCTTAGCGCGGACTAGCGGGGGGGCAGGTAGCACAGATACGCAGTATTTT
.,TRBV4-2,.,TRBJ2-3,CASSQDIGRQVADTQYF,TGTGCCAGCAGCCAAGACATTGGGAGGCAGGTGGCAGATACGCAGTATTTT
.,TRBV5-1,.,TRBJ1-4,CASSLTVTTNEKLFF,TGCGCCAGCAGCTTAACAGTCACAACTAATGAAAAACTGTTTTTT
once,TRBV13,TRBD1,TRBJ1-3,CASSEDRAERNTIYF,TGTGCCAGCAGCGAGGACAGGGCGGAGAGAAACACCATATATTTT
few,TRBV3-1/TRBV3-2,.,TRBJ2-7,CASRGGAGRIYEQYF,TGTGCCAGCAGGGGCGGGGCAGGGCGAATCTACGAGCAGTACTTC
.,TRBV18,.,TRBJ1-6,CASSDTGNSPLHF,TGTGCCAGCTCAGACACAGGGAATTCACCCCTCCACTTT
.,TRBV20-1,.,TRBJ1-2,CSYRDGYGYTF,TGCAGTTACAGGGACGGCTATGGCTACACCTTC
.,TRBV3-1/TRBV3-2,.,TRBJ1-3,CASSQEGGSGNTIYF,TGTGCCAGCAGCCAAGAAGGGGGTTCTGGAAACACCATATATTTT